The 28 T cell receptor beta chains below all came from one sample that was sequenced in a study of T cell responses to AZD1222 COVID-19 vaccine. Profiling relied on immunoSEQ multiplex PCR, and the TCRdb table lists in-frame clones only, not all of them. The sample contains around 100,000 clones, around 89% of which appear only once. Sample: peripheral blood, taken on day 0 of AZD1222 vaccination. Every receptor here comes from an adult in good health.

This CDR3 is CATSDFREVGYNEQFF. For the CDR3, the DNA is TGTGCCACCAGTGATTTCCGGGAGGTGGGATACAATGAGCAGTTCTTC. The chain carries TRBV24-1 and TRBJ2-1, with 7 nucleotides matching TRBD2. Germline V gene sequence: CDR1 KGHDR, CDR2 SFDVKD. The CDR3 sequence is 16 residues long. Trimming removed 1 base from V and 4 bases from J; junction bases left unmatched: 6.

The chain employs TRBV5-4 and TRBJ2-3; unclear D gene. V lost 4 bases and J 5 bases, leaving 17 bases between the germline ends. The CDR3 is 15 amino acids. Per germline, CDR1 SGHNT and CDR2 YYREEE (reference sequence). The CDR3 loop reads CASSPTYRVGDTQYF. Written as DNA, the CDR3 is TGTGCCAGCAGCCCCACTTACCGGGTCGGAGATACGCAGTATTTT.

This chain links TRBV6-4 with TRBJ2-1; 10 bases map to TRBD2. The CDR3 is 16 residues long. The germline gives CDR1 MRHNA, CDR2 SNTAGT. The J segment lost 9 bases and the V segment lost 0 bases, leaving 8 bases of the junction unmatched. CDR3 region: CASSDSSLAGEVEQFF. The CDR3 coding sequence is TGTGCCAGCAGTGACTCGAGCCTAGCGGGAGAGGTTGAGCAGTTCTTC.

There are a few counts of this clone. The V gene is TRBV24-1, the J gene TRBJ2-7; TRBD1 matches at 7 bases. With 7 bases clipped from V and 0 bases from J, the junction kept 2 bases outside the gene matches. The CDR3 is 13 amino acids. Germline assignment: CDR1 KGHDR and CDR2 SFDVKD. For the CDR3, the DNA is TGTGCCACCAGGGGGGACAGCTCCTACGAGCAGTACTTC. It is translated as CATRGDSSYEQYF.

The gene calls are TRBV5-8 and TRBJ1-3; 9 bases match TRBD1. The length of the CDR3 is 15 residues. The germline gives CDR1 SGHTS, CDR2 YDEGEE. With 3 bases clipped from V and 2 bases from J, the junction kept 3 bases outside the gene matches. The chain's CDR3 is CASSSYRGPGNTIYF. The CDR3 nucleotides read TGTGCCAGCAGCTCCTACAGGGGGCCTGGAAACACCATATATTTT. The full variable domain, its missing parts supplied by reference TRBV5-8 and TRBJ1-3, is EAGVTQSPTHLIKTRGQQATLRCSPISGHTSVYWYQQALGLGLQFLLWYDEGEERNRGNFPPRFSGRQFPNYSSELNVNALELEDSALYLCASSSYRGPGNTIYFGEGSWLTVV.

The rearrangement joins TRBV30 to TRBJ1-1; 8 bases are a match to TRBD1. V lost 0 bases to trimming and J lost 3 bases; unmatched junction nucleotides: 6. The CDR3 is 15 residues long. Per the germline V gene, CDR1 is GTSNPN and CDR2 is SVGIG (reference sequence). The CDR3 region is CAWSVLGQAYTEAFF. CDR3 nucleotide sequence: TGTGCCTGGAGTGTACTGGGACAGGCGTACACTGAAGCTTTCTTT.

The chain joins TRBV30 to TRBJ2-7; D possibly corresponds to TRBD2 (7 bases). Germline values: CDR1 GTSNPN, CDR2 SVGIG (reference sequence). CDR3 size: 13 residues. Trimming took off 2 bases at V and 6 bases at J, with 14 bases between the two ends. The CDR3: CAWSQGGGGEQYF. The CDR3 DNA reads as TGTGCCTGGAGTCAAGGGGGGGGAGGCGAGCAGTACTTC.

J is TRBJ2-1 and V is TRBV10-2; D not resolved. The CDR3 is 15 amino acids. The V and J ends lost 5 bases and 0 bases respectively, with 11 bases between them. Germline CDR1 reads WSHSY; CDR2 reads SAAADI. The chain's CDR3 is CASSPLFFSYNEQFF. DNA of the CDR3: TGCGCCAGCAGTCCCCTATTTTTCTCCTACAATGAGCAGTTCTTC.

This sequence joins TRBV6-5 and TRBJ1-3; D possibly corresponds to TRBD1 (5 bases). Germline V gives CDR1 MNHEY, CDR2 SVGAGI. This CDR3 comprises 15 residues. Trimming removed 2 bases at V and 0 bases at J, with 8 bases between. The CDR3 region has the DNA TGTGCCAGCAGTTACGAGGGGAGCTCTGGAAACACCATATATTTT. It translates to CASSYEGSSGNTIYF.

The CDR3 nucleotides read TGTGCCAGCAGCCCGTACCAGGGTTACACTGAAGCTTTCTTT. Encoded protein: CASSPYQGYTEAFF. The chain couples TRBV3-1 (or the pseudogene TRBV3-2) to TRBJ1-1; the D gene is possibly TRBD1 (5 bases). CDR1 and CDR2 from the germline V gene are LGHDT and YNNKEL (reference sequence). This CDR3 comprises 14 residues. The V end lost 4 bases, the J end lost 3 bases, and 12 bases lay between the germline ends.

The CDR3 region is CAWSVIGEGTEAFF. CDR3 bases: TGTGCCTGGAGTGTTATAGGGGAAGGCACTGAAGCTTTCTTT. The chain links TRBV30 to TRBJ1-1, with a possible D match to TRBD1 (5 bases). V was clipped by 0 bases and J by 4 bases, with 12 bases between them. The CDR3 runs to 14 residues. Germline loops: CDR1 GTSNPN, CDR2 SVGIG (reference sequence).

The chain uses TRBV2 and TRBJ2-2, with 8 bases identical to TRBD1. The CDR3 is 15 amino acids. Trimming removed 4 bases from V and 4 bases from J; junction bases left unmatched: 5. Germline loops: CDR1 SNHLY, CDR2 FYNNEI. CDR3 sequence reads: CASSVGQASTGELFF. CDR3 nucleotides: TGTGCCAGCAGTGTGGGACAGGCCTCCACCGGGGAGCTGTTTTTT.

The chain carries TRBV7-2 and TRBJ1-2, with 11 positions matching TRBD1. The junction had 7 bases not matched to a gene; V was cut back by 2 bases and J by 8 bases. CDR1 is SGHTA, CDR2 FQGNSA, per germline. This CDR3 has 15 residues. CDR3 residues: CASSLSGTGGSGYTF. CDR3 DNA sequence: TGTGCCAGCAGCTTAAGTGGGACAGGGGGGAGCGGCTACACCTTC. Looking up the rest from reference TRBV7-2 and TRBJ1-2 gives the full variable domain: GAGVSQSPSNKVTEKGKDVELRCDPISGHTALYWYRQSLGQGLEFLIYFQGNSAPDKSGLPSDRFSAERTGGSVSTLTIQRTQQEDSAVYLCASSLSGTGGSGYTFGSGTRLTVV.

The CDR3 nucleotides are TGTGCCAGCAGTAAGGGACTAGTGGTGGGTGAGCAGTACTTC. The encoded protein is CASSKGLVVGEQYF. The chain links TRBV6-6 to TRBJ2-7, with TRBD2 matching 8 bases. The length of the CDR3 is 14 residues. The V gene end was trimmed by 5 bases and the J gene end by 7 bases; junction bases not matched to a gene: 10. In germline, CDR1 is MNHNY, CDR2 SVGAGI (reference sequence).

The chain combines TRBV29-1 with TRBJ1-1, with TRBD1 as a possible D gene (5 bases). Germline V CDR1 and CDR2: SQVTM, ANQGSEA. The CDR3 consists of 12 residues. Trimming stripped 6 bases from V and 6 bases from J, with 14 bases between. CDR3 sequence (DNA): TGCAGCGTCTTGCCAGGGACCCCTGAAGCTTTCTTT. It is translated as CSVLPGTPEAFF. The variable domain in full, with the rest retrieved from reference TRBV29-1 and TRBJ1-1, is SAVISQKPSRDICQRGTSLTIQCQVDSQVTMMFWYRQQPGQSLTLIATANQGSEATYESGFVIDKFPISRPNLTFSTLTVSNMSPEDSSIYLCSVLPGTPEAFFGQGTRLTVV.

The rearrangement joins TRBV18 to TRBJ1-3; D remains ambiguous. Germline assignment: CDR1 KGHSH and CDR2 LQKENI. Trimming took 6 bases from V and 0 from J, leaving 9 bases between them. This CDR3 has 14 residues. Written as DNA, the CDR3 is TGTGCCAGCTCGGACCTTTCCTCTGGAAACACCATATATTTT. Translating gives CASSDLSSGNTIYF. The full variable domain, in which reference TRBV18 and TRBJ1-3 provide the parts outside the CDR3, is NAGVMQNPRHLVRRRGQEARLRCSPMKGHSHVYWYRQLPEEGLKFMVYLQKENIIDESGMPKERFSAEFPKEGPSILRIQQVVRGDSAAYFCASSDLSSGNTIYFGEGSWLTVV.

The chain combines TRBV11-3 with TRBJ1-1; 8 bases match TRBD1. The germline gives CDR1 SGHNT, CDR2 YENEEA. The CDR3 runs to 15 residues. V dropped 5 bases and J dropped 1; count of bases not matched to a gene: 6. The DNA for the CDR3 is TGTGCCAGCAGCCCATGGACAGGGAGGAACACTGAAGCTTTCTTT. Encoded protein: CASSPWTGRNTEAFF. Full variable domain (outside the CDR3, taken from reference TRBV11-3 and TRBJ1-1): EAGVVQSPRYKIIEKKQPVAFWCNPISGHNTLYWYLQNLGQGPELLIRYENEEAVDDSQLPKDRFSAERLKGVDSTLKIQPAELGDSAVYLCASSPWTGRNTEAFFGQGTRLTVV.

The rearrangement uses TRBV6-2 or TRBV6-3 and TRBJ2-2; D is unresolved. V was trimmed by 4 bases and J by 2 bases, leaving 5 bases between them. The CDR3 is made up of 13 amino acids. CDR1 MNHEY and CDR2 SVGEGT come from the germline V gene. CDR3 sequence: CASSFRNTGELFF. The CDR3 DNA sequence: TGTGCCAGCAGTTTCCGAAACACCGGGGAGCTGTTTTTT.

This rearrangement joins TRBV14 to TRBJ2-7; TRBD1 might be the D (6 bases). The CDR3 has 12 residues. CDR1 SGHDN and CDR2 FVKESK come from the germline V gene. The V end lost 1 base, the J end lost 11 bases, and 12 bases lay between the germline ends. The DNA of the CDR3 is TGTGCCAGCAGCCAAGTTCGGGACAAAAAGTACTTC. Translation: CASSQVRDKKYF.

This clone has only one observation. This rearrangement joins TRBV28 to TRBJ2-7; 10 nucleotides align to TRBD2. J gave up 3 bases and V 6 bases, and 17 bases lay outside the gene matches. The V gene's germline CDR1 is MDHEN and CDR2 SYDVKM. CDR3 size: 18 residues. CDR3 in amino acids: CASRGPVRGTSAHYEQYF. DNA for the CDR3: TGTGCCAGCAGAGGGCCCGTAAGGGGGACTAGCGCGCACTACGAGCAGTACTTC.

The V call is TRBV15, the J call TRBJ2-1; 11 positions agree with TRBD1. The CDR3 has 17 amino acids. Trimming cost V 1 base and J 4 bases; bases outside gene matches: 6. Germline loops: CDR1 LNHNV, CDR2 YYDKDF (reference sequence). CDR3 in DNA: TGTGCCACCAGCAGAGGAGTAGGACAGGGGGCTTACAATGAGCAGTTCTTC. Protein product: CATSRGVGQGAYNEQFF. The full variable domain, rest sourced from reference TRBV15 and TRBJ2-1, is DAMVIQNPRYQVTQFGKPVTLSCSQTLNHNVMYWYQQKSSQAPKLLFHYYDKDFNNEADTPDNFQSRRPNTSFCFLDIRSPGLGDTAMYLCATSRGVGQGAYNEQFFGPGTRLTVL.

A word on this clone: The sample carries other DNA sequences with the same CDR3. The chain links TRBV19 to TRBJ2-7; 7 bases match TRBD1. The CDR3 contains 14 residues. Germline values: CDR1 LNHDA, CDR2 SQIVND (reference sequence). V was pared by 1 base and J by 3 bases, with 3 bases of the junction left unmatched. This CDR3 is CASSIVAGGYEQYF. CDR3 coding DNA: TGTGCCAGTAGTATAGTTGCAGGGGGCTACGAGCAGTACTTC.

The V call is TRBV6-5, the J call TRBJ1-1, with 12 bases that match TRBD1. Germline CDR1 MNHEY, CDR2 SVGAGI. V lost 8 bases, J lost 3 bases, and 4 bases stayed unmatched. This CDR3 has 14 residues. The CDR3 nucleotides read TGTGCCAGCGGGGACAGGGGGCACTACACTGAAGCTTTCTTT. Amino acid sequence: CASGDRGHYTEAFF.

The CDR3 region is CAISERQGPSNSPLHF. Here the CDR3 DNA reads TGTGCCATCAGTGAGCGACAGGGGCCTTCCAATTCACCCCTCCACTTT. The gene calls are TRBV10-3 and TRBJ1-6; TRBD1 agrees at 8 bases. CDR3 length equals 16 residues. Germline assignment: CDR1 ENHRY and CDR2 SYGVKD. With 2 bases clipped from V and 7 bases from J, the junction kept 7 bases outside the gene matches.

This chain joins TRBV5-1 and TRBJ2-7, with TRBD2 matching 8 bases. Unmatched junction bases numbered 8, after V lost 0 bases and J lost 6 bases. The CDR3 totals 15 residues. Germline CDR1 and CDR2: SGHRS and YFSETQ. For the CDR3, the DNA is TGCGCCAGCAGCTTGGGCGGCGGGGGGACCTTCGAGCAGTACTTC. Translated: CASSLGGGGTFEQYF.

This clone was observed a single time. The V call is TRBV18, the J call TRBJ1-4, with 9 nucleotides matching TRBD1. The J segment lost 7 bases and the V segment lost 3 bases, leaving 6 bases of the junction unmatched. The CDR3 is 15 residues long. CDR1 KGHSH and CDR2 LQKENI come from the germline V gene. The CDR3 loop is CASSPPGQGREKLFF. The CDR3 DNA sequence: TGTGCCAGCTCACCCCCGGGACAGGGTCGTGAAAAACTGTTTTTT.

This clone was seen only a few times. In DNA form, the CDR3 reads TGTGCCAGCAGCGTAGAGGGGGAAGCGTCTCAGCCCCAGCATTTT. Translated, it gives CASSVEGEASQPQHF. The chain has TRBV9 and TRBJ1-5, with D possibly matching TRBD1 (6 bases). Deletions cut 0 bases from V and 6 bases from J, with 13 bases between. The CDR3 has 15 amino acids. From germline, CDR1 is SGDLS and CDR2 YYNGEE.

The chain uses TRBV5-8 and TRBJ2-5, with TRBD1 identical over 7 bases. V lost 2 bases to trimming and J lost 1 base; unmatched junction nucleotides: 8. CDR1 and CDR2 (germline): SGHTS, YDEGEE. This CDR3 contains 16 residues. The CDR3 protein is CASSFGQAQRQETQYF. The CDR3 coding sequence is TGTGCCAGCAGCTTTGGACAGGCCCAACGCCAAGAGACCCAGTACTTC.